These T cell receptor beta chains were read from a single sample in a study of T cells in Graves' hyperthyroidism and ophthalmopathy. MiXCR was run by TCRdb on the multiplex PCR reads, yielding one entry per CDR3 protein. Counted here are 500,000 to 600,000 distinct CDR3 sequences, about 20% occurring once; the ten biggest clones make up roughly 50%. The material sequenced was blood. The receptors come from a man in his forties with Graves' ophthalmopathy. The CDR3 runs from the conserved cysteine through the conserved F or W. The D gene is left open where the match is weak. Clone size is shown for a subset of rows, as once, few, many or a class of expanded clone.

>.|TRBV28|TRBJ2-7|many
CASSYRYEQYF
TGTGCCAGCAGCTACAGATACGAGCAGTACTTC
>.|TRBV12-3/TRBV12-4|TRBJ1-1|many
CASSILGGTEAFF
TGTGCCAGCAGTATCCTAGGGGGGACTGAAGCTTTCTTT
>.|TRBV5-1|TRBJ1-4|few
CASSYYPGGGEKLFF
TGCGCCAGCAGCTATTACCCGGGCGGGGGTGAAAAACTGTTTTTT
>TRBD1|TRBV12-3/TRBV12-4|TRBJ1-2|many
CASSYRQGGGYTF
TGTGCCAGCAGTTACCGACAGGGAGGTGGCTACACCTTC
>TRBD1|TRBV12-3/TRBV12-4|TRBJ1-5|.
CASTPGTGDQPQHF
TGTGCCAGCACCCCGGGTACAGGGGATCAGCCCCAGCATTTT
>.|TRBV19|TRBJ1-1|.
CASMESRRVFGTEAFF
TGTGCCAGTATGGAAAGCCGCAGGGTGTTTGGAACTGAAGCTTTCTTT
>TRBD1|TRBV18|TRBJ1-5|.
CASSRNQGGDQPQHF
TGTGCCAGCTCCCGGAATCAGGGGGGAGATCAGCCCCAGCATTTT
>.|TRBV6-1|TRBJ2-7|many
CASSSLLRGAKQYF
TGTGCCAGCAGTTCCCTCCTCCGGGGGGCTAAGCAGTACTTC
>TRBD2|TRBV30|TRBJ2-7|many
CAWTSGSFEQYF
TGTGCCTGGACTAGCGGGAGTTTCGAGCAGTACTTC
>.|TRBV5-1|TRBJ2-4|many
CASSLGQNIQYF
TGCGCCAGCAGCTTGGGCCAGAACATTCAGTACTTC
>.|TRBV30|TRBJ1-3|.
CAWSTGNTIYF
TGTGCCTGGAGTACTGGAAACACCATATATTTT
>TRBD2|TRBV28|TRBJ2-3|.
CASNPGLGKSVNTQYF
TGTGCCAGCAACCCCGGACTAGGCAAATCGGTAAATACGCAGTATTTT
>TRBD1|TRBV5-6|TRBJ1-2|few
CASSLVGGDDGYTF
TGTGCCAGCAGCTTGGTAGGGGGCGATGATGGCTACACCTTC
>.|TRBV12-3/TRBV12-4|TRBJ2-5|.
CASSSYSEGTQYF
TGTGCCAGCAGTTCCTACTCGGAAGGGACCCAGTACTTC
>.|TRBV28|TRBJ2-3|.
CASSPHGASNTDTQYF
TGTGCCAGCAGTCCTCACGGAGCGAGTAACACAGATACGCAGTATTTT
>.|TRBV18|TRBJ1-4|many
CASSPSSGTNEKLFF
TGTGCCAGCTCACCTTCATCAGGGACTAATGAAAAACTGTTTTTT
>.|TRBV2|TRBJ2-3|many
CASSTDLQGTDTQYF
TGTGCCAGCAGTACAGACCTGCAAGGAACAGATACGCAGTATTTT
>TRBD2|TRBV20-1|TRBJ2-1|few
CSARDQVGRVGDEQFF
TGCAGTGCTAGAGATCAGGTCGGGAGGGTGGGGGATGAGCAGTTCTTC
>.|TRBV6-2/TRBV6-3|TRBJ1-5|few
CASSLWGGQPQHF
TGTGCCAGCAGCCTCTGGGGGGGTCAGCCCCAGCATTTT
>.|TRBV6-2/TRBV6-3|TRBJ2-5|.
CASKKDPNKETQYF
TGTGCCAGCAAGAAGGACCCAAATAAAGAGACCCAGTACTTC
>TRBD2|TRBV24-1|TRBJ2-1|.
CATSESPGLAGSSYNEQFF
TGTGCCACCAGTGAATCACCGGGACTAGCGGGGAGCTCCTACAATGAGCAGTTCTTC
>.|TRBV9|TRBJ1-4|.
CASSVGPIREKLFF
TGTGCCAGCAGCGTAGGTCCCATAAGGGAAAAACTGTTTTTT
>TRBD2|TRBV29-1|TRBJ2-1|.
CSVEGLAGGSYNEQFF
TGCAGCGTTGAGGGACTAGCGGGAGGTTCCTACAATGAGCAGTTCTTC
>TRBD1|TRBV4-1|TRBJ2-5|.
CASSPAGTGGTQYF
TGCGCCAGCAGCCCAGCCGGGACAGGGGGGACCCAGTACTTC
>.|TRBV7-2|TRBJ2-3|many
CASSFPAGSTDTQYF
TGTGCCAGCAGCTTTCCCGCGGGGAGCACAGATACGCAGTATTTT
>.|TRBV24-1|TRBJ2-5|.
CATAPGSGRKTQYF
TGTGCCACCGCCCCGGGATCCGGCAGGAAGACCCAGTACTTC
>TRBD1|TRBV10-3|TRBJ2-7|few
CATTDPGQVFYEQYF
TGTGCCACAACAGATCCGGGACAGGTCTTTTACGAGCAGTACTTC